This TCR beta chain was profiled in a study of T-cell reconstitution after alpha-beta-depleted transplantation in children. Construction of the TCRbeta library involved unique molecular identifiers. TCRdb redid the calling of the PCR reads with MiXCR, one entry per CDR3 protein. The data show 600,000 to 800,000 distinct CDR3 sequences, with 13% seen just once and 0.79% held by the top ten. The sample holds many counts of this clonotype. The material was PBMCs, obtained before TCRalphabeta/CD19-depleted stem cell transplant. The clonotype originates from a girl under 10 years old with congenital amegakaryocytic thrombocytopenia, due to receive a stem cell transplant.

Written as DNA, the CDR3 is TGTGCCAGCAGAAAACAGGGGGCGCGAACTGAAGCTTTCTTT. Translation gives CASRKQGARTEAFF. This chain uses TRBV12-3 or TRBV12-4 with TRBJ1-1, with 9 nucleotides matching TRBD1. V gave up 6 bases and J gave up 5 bases; unmatched junction bases: 7. The CDR3 consists of 14 residues.